This TCR beta chain originates from a study of cytomegalovirus exposure and HLA in healthy donors. PCR used 60 Vbeta primers and 13 Jbeta primers. Some clones are missing from TCRdb's copy, which holds only in-frame ones; the method was immunoSEQ multiplex PCR. Here the sample spans about 140,000 clones, around three quarters being singletons. This clone occurred once. V lost 9 bases and J 5 bases, leaving 8 bases between the germline ends. CDR1 is SNHLY and CDR2 is FYNNEI in the germline V gene. CDR3 length: 11 residues. Specimen: PBMCs. This clonotype was obtained from a man aged 25 to 45 in good health. The V call is TRBV2, the J call TRBJ2-1; no clear D gene. Here the CDR3 reads CASGANNEQFF. The CDR3 DNA is TGTGCCAGTGGAGCAAACAATGAGCAGTTCTTC.